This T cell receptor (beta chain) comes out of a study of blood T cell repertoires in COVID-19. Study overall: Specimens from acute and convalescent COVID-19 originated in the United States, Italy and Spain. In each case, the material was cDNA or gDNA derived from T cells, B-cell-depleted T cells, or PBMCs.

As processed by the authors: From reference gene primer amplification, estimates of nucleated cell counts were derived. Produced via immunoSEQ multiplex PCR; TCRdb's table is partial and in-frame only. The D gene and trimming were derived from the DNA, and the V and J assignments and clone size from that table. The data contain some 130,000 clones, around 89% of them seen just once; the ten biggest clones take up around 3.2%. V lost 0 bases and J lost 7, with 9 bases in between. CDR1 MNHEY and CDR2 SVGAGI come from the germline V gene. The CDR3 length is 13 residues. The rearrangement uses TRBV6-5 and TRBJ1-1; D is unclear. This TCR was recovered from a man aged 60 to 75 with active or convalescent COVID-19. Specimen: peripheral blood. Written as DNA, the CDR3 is TGTGCCAGCAGTTACTCGAGGATGGGTGAAGCTTTCTTT. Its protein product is CASSYSRMGEAFF.